What follows describes a single T cell receptor beta chain. What it binds is unknown. Built from TCR beta cDNA, the libraries had unique molecular identifiers in them. Input amounts of about 0.95 to 11 million T cells were used. These gave around 500,000 cDNA molecules, so each molecule approximated one T cell. TCRdb recomputed calls from the PCR reads with MiXCR, one row per CDR3 protein. The data contain hundreds of thousands of distinct CDR3 sequences, around 47% of them singletons. This sample was included in a study of post-analysis software for immune sequencing data. Study-wide context: Courses of disease covered relapsing-remitting, secondary progressive and progressive-relapsing multiple sclerosis.

The length of the CDR3 is 16 residues. Looked up from germline, CDR1 is SGHAT and CDR2 is FQNNGV. The V gene end was trimmed by 5 bases and the J gene end by 8 bases; junction bases not matched to a gene: 12. Study results and limitations: Same-batch samples co-clustered strongly by F measure. When patients were compared with controls, a handful of TRBV segments were more frequent, TRBV5-6, TRBV5-1 and TRBV20-1 among them. Significantly lower normalized Chao1 diversity was found in patients with multiple sclerosis relative to controls.

This sequence was found in a girl under 18 with multiple sclerosis. This sequence joins TRBV11-2 and TRBJ1-2; TRBD1 aligns across 12 bases. The sample was blood. CDR3 residues: CASSLGQGAMLRGYTF. As DNA, the CDR3 is TGTGCCAGCAGCCTGGGACAGGGGGCTATGTTGCGGGGCTACACCTTC.